This T cell receptor beta chain was sequenced during a study of CD8+ T cells in alopecia areata. General study findings and limits: Relative to mice, TCR sharing across patients was less clear, a difference possibly HLA-related.

Investigators isolated RNA and reverse transcribed it into cDNA to act as the sequencing template. Profiled with immunoSEQ multiplex PCR; TCRdb holds only in-frame clones, not every one. Among around 270,000 clones listed, 58% were seen once. Sample treatment: oral pan-JAK inhibitor, 5-10 mg twice daily. A note on this clone: Its antigen is not identified.

The sequence was collected from a human donor with alopecia areata. Source: CD4+ T cells sorted from blood, taken at week 24, from a patient treated with tofacitinib.

The CDR3 nucleotides read TGTGCCAGCAGCTTGGTGGCTAGCGGGTCAGATACGCAGTATTTT. Translation: CASSLVASGSDTQYF. The gene calls are TRBV5-4 and TRBJ2-3; 8 bases align to TRBD2. Germline CDR1 is SGHNT and CDR2 is YYREEE (reference sequence). The CDR3 length is 15 residues. The V and J ends lost 0 bases and 4 bases, in that order; junction bases with no gene match: 4.